A single sample gave rise to the 26 T cell receptor beta chains below, sequenced in a study of blood T cells in healthy people across ages. A second PCR, run for about 7 to 11 cycles, used a sample-barcoded 5' primer plus a J-beta primer mix. One entry per CDR3 protein results from TCRdb running MiXCR on the 5' RACE reads. Of more than 1,000,000 distinct CDR3 sequences listed, roughly 24% are singletons. These sequences were also reported in another study, on T cells of mothers and their children.

The specimen sequenced was blood. These TCRs come from a girl aged 2 to 9 in good health.

A few counts support this clonotype. The chain recombines TRBV20-1 with TRBJ2-1; D is unresolved. V lost 5 bases to trimming and J lost 0 bases, with 17 bases between them. Germline V CDR1 and CDR2: DFQATT, SNEGSKA (reference sequence). CDR3 length equals 16 residues. CDR3 amino acids: CSADDLRHRSYNEQFF. CDR3 in DNA: TGCAGTGCTGACGACCTTCGACACCGCTCCTACAATGAGCAGTTCTTC.

The chain has TRBV27 and TRBJ2-7; 10 positions match TRBD2. CDR1 MNHEY and CDR2 SMNVEV come from the germline V gene (reference sequence). The length of the CDR3 is 17 residues. The trim removed 4 bases at V and 5 bases at J, leaving 14 bases unmatched. The CDR3 nucleotides are TGTGCCAGCAGTTCCCTCGACCCTAGCGGGAGTTACGACGAGCAGTACTTC. Translated, it gives CASSSLDPSGSYDEQYF.

This clonotype occurred a few times. This rearrangement joins TRBV12-5 to TRBJ1-6; D is ambiguous. The CDR3 length is 16 residues. In germline, CDR1 is LGHNT, CDR2 FRNRAP. Deletions cut 3 bases from V and 0 bases from J, with 9 bases between. This chain's CDR3 is CASGLPNRSYNSPLHF. CDR3 nucleotides: TGTGCTAGTGGTTTACCCAACCGCTCCTATAATTCACCCCTCCACTTT.

This clonotype was observed once. The DNA for the CDR3 is TGTGCCAGCAGCTTAGTAACGGACAGGATGGGTGAGCAGTTCTTC. Amino acid sequence: CASSLVTDRMGEQFF. The V gene is TRBV7-2, the J gene TRBJ2-5; TRBD1 agrees at 7 bases. The J call may be mistaken, given a closer DNA end match to TRBJ2-1. CDR1 and CDR2 (germline): SGHTA, FQGNSA. CDR3 size: 15 residues.

As DNA, the CDR3 is TGTGCTAGCGCAGCGGACACCGGGGAGCTGTTTTTT. Residues: CASAADTGELFF. The chain uses TRBV12-5 and TRBJ2-2, with D possibly matching TRBD2 (5 bases). The CDR3 totals 12 residues. Germline V lookup: CDR1 LGHNT, CDR2 FRNRAP. The V end lost 9 bases, the J end lost 3 bases, and 8 bases lay between the germline ends.

The chain uses TRBV27 and TRBJ2-7; maybe TRBD1 (6 bases). CDR3 length equals 14 residues. V dropped 4 bases and J dropped 2 bases, with 12 bases sitting between them. Germline CDR1 and CDR2: MNHEY and SMNVEV (reference sequence). The DNA of the CDR3 is TGTGCCAGCAGTTACTATCAGGGGCCCTACGAGCAGTACTTC. This codes for CASSYYQGPYEQYF.

This clonotype was seen a handful of times. The V call is TRBV20-1, the J call TRBJ1-2, with 8 positions matching TRBD1. The germline CDR1 and CDR2 sequences are DFQATT and SNEGSKA (reference sequence). The CDR3 sequence is 12 residues long. The junction had 4 bases not matched to a gene; V was cut back by 6 bases and J by 4 bases. The CDR3 region has the DNA TGCAGTGCCGACAGGGGTAGCTATGGCTACACCTTC. This gives the protein CSADRGSYGYTF.

With respect to this clonotype: This sequence may be a read error, since a much larger clone differs from it by one base. The J gene is TRBJ2-7, the V gene TRBV28; no definite D call. CDR3 length: 11 amino acids. The ends were cut back, 7 bases at V and 3 bases at J, with 7 bases in the middle. Per germline, CDR1 MDHEN and CDR2 SYDVKM. The CDR3 reads CASIWGYEQYF. CDR3 nucleotides: TGTGCCAGCATTTGGGGCTACGAGCAGTACTTC.

The chain joins TRBV12-3 or TRBV12-4 to TRBJ2-1; 8 nucleotides match TRBD1. V trimming: 6 bases; J trimming: 0 bases; junction bases outside the gene matches: 7. The CDR3 consists of 16 residues. The CDR3 DNA follows: TGTGCCAGCAGACCCCGGACAGGGCCCTCCTACAATGAGCAGTTCTTC. This codes for CASRPRTGPSYNEQFF.

The table lists this clonotype with a few counts. The V gene is TRBV6-2 or TRBV6-3, the J gene TRBJ2-7; 7 nucleotides align to TRBD2. Germline V gene data show CDR1 as MNHEY and CDR2 as SVGEGT. The CDR3 covers 15 residues. V lost 8 bases to trimming and J lost 0 bases; unmatched junction nucleotides: 10. Written as DNA, the CDR3 is TGTGCCAGCGCCCCCGGGAGGCGGGGCTCCTACGAGCAGTACTTC. Translated, it gives CASAPGRRGSYEQYF.

In its sample, this clonotype was seen a few times. CDR3 nucleotide sequence: TGTGCCAGCAGTTACTCAACCTTCTCGACCCAGTACTTC. Protein sequence: CASSYSTFSTQYF. V is TRBV6-2 or TRBV6-3 and J is TRBJ2-5, with D unclear. Germline V gene data show CDR1 as MNHEY and CDR2 as SVGEGT. Trimming took 0 bases from V and 7 from J, leaving 9 bases between them. The CDR3 consists of 13 residues.

The rearrangement joins TRBV4-3 to TRBJ1-1; TRBD1 is a possible D gene (6 bases). The CDR3 spans 13 residues. V was trimmed by 0 bases and J by 10 bases, leaving 12 bases between them. From germline, CDR1 is LGHNA and CDR2 YSLEER. CDR3 protein: CASSQDGGGGAFF. CDR3 bases: TGCGCCAGCAGCCAAGATGGGGGAGGGGGAGCTTTCTTT.

J is TRBJ1-1 and V is TRBV4-3; D not certain. From germline, CDR1 is LGHNA and CDR2 YSLEER. Trimming left V 0 bases short and J 1 base short, with 3 bases between. The CDR3 runs to 13 residues. The CDR3 here is CASSQDWNTEAFF. As DNA, the CDR3 is TGCGCCAGCAGCCAAGACTGGAACACTGAAGCTTTCTTT.

To note about this clonotype: Germline is not matched at one junction end, which may reflect a read error. The V call is TRBV14, the J call TRBJ2-7; no clear D gene. Germline lookup yields CDR1 SGHDN and CDR2 FVKESK. The CDR3 runs to 11 residues. The CDR3 loop is CASSVSTLMFF. CDR3 bases: TGTGCCAGCAGCGTTTCCACTCTGATGTTCTTC.

The chain is built from TRBV28 and TRBJ2-2; 7 bases are shared with TRBD2. The CDR3 is 13 amino acids. V lost 10 bases, J lost 7 bases, and 9 bases stayed unmatched. From germline, CDR1 is MDHEN and CDR2 SYDVKM. The CDR3 sequence is CATGGSSFGELFF. The CDR3 bases are TGTGCCACGGGGGGAAGCTCTTTCGGGGAGCTGTTTTTT. Complete variable domain (other parts from reference TRBV28 and TRBJ2-2): DVKVTQSSRYLVKRTGEKVFLECVQDMDHENMFWYRQDPGLGLRLIYFSYDVKMKEKGDIPEGYSVSREKKERFSLILESASTNQTSMYLCATGGSSFGELFFGEGSRLTVL.

The rearrangement uses TRBV2 and TRBJ1-5, with TRBD1 matching 10 bases. J gave up 6 bases and V 6 bases, and 8 bases lay outside the gene matches. The CDR3 has 15 amino acids. Germline loops: CDR1 SNHLY, CDR2 FYNNEI. The CDR3 coding sequence is TGTGCCAGCAGGCTGACAGGGGGCGCGGGTCAGCCCCAGCATTTT. Its translation: CASRLTGGAGQPQHF.

This clonotype was seen repeatedly, ten times or more. The chain has TRBV4-1 and TRBJ2-4; tentative D call: TRBD2 (6 bases). Germline lookup yields CDR1 MGHRA and CDR2 YSYEKL. CDR3 length: 14 residues. V shed 5 bases and J shed 0 bases, with 8 bases lying between them. CDR3 DNA: TGCGCCAGCAGCTGGGAGGTAGCCAAAAACATTCAGTACTTC. It encodes CASSWEVAKNIQYF.

The gene calls are TRBV6-6 and TRBJ2-3; D might be TRBD2 (6 bases). V lost 0 bases, J lost 5 bases, and 15 bases lay in between. This CDR3 has 16 residues. Germline CDR1 is MNHNY and CDR2 is SVGAGI (reference sequence). The CDR3 coding sequence is TGTGCCAGCAGTTACTCTAGCGGAATCCGCGGAGATACGCAGTATTTT. As protein: CASSYSSGIRGDTQYF.

This chain joins TRBV7-2 and TRBJ1-2; D remains ambiguous. V was cut by 7 bases and J by 2 bases, with 14 bases left in between. Germline loops: CDR1 SGHTA, CDR2 FQGNSA. The CDR3 covers 14 residues. CDR3 sequence reads: CASTIRQGNYGYTF. The CDR3 nucleotides read TGTGCCAGCACCATCAGACAAGGCAACTATGGCTACACCTTC.

This clonotype has more than one count but fewer than ten. J is TRBJ1-1 and V is TRBV7-3, with 9 nucleotides matching TRBD1. The CDR3 consists of 13 residues. With 0 bases clipped from V and 10 bases from J, the junction kept 3 bases outside the gene matches. The germline CDR1 and CDR2 sequences are SGHTA and FQGTGA. In nucleotides, the CDR3 is TGTGCCAGCAGCTTAACCGGGACAGGGACAGCTTTCTTT. It yields the protein CASSLTGTGTAFF. The variable domain in full, completed from reference TRBV7-3 and TRBJ1-1, reads GAGVSQTPSNKVTEKGKYVELRCDPISGHTALYWYRQSLGQGPEFLIYFQGTGAADDSGLPNDRFFAVRPEGSVSTLKIQRTERGDSAVYLCASSLTGTGTAFFGQGTRLTVV.

V and J are TRBV7-2 and TRBJ2-7; 12 bases line up with TRBD2. The CDR3 is 18 residues long. Germline loops: CDR1 SGHTA, CDR2 FQGNSA. V lost 5 bases, J lost 1 base, and 12 bases stayed unmatched. The CDR3 DNA is TGTGCCAGCAGCCATGGACTAGCGGGGACTGTACTTTCCTACGAGCAGTACTTC. It specifies CASSHGLAGTVLSYEQYF.

Worth noting for this clonotype: Sequence at one end of the junction differs from germline and may be a read error. This chain joins TRBV3-1 and TRBJ2-1; 8 bases map to TRBD2. The DNA end favors TRBJ2-7, so the J call may be wrong. Germline-derived CDR1 and CDR2 are LGHDT and YNNKEL (reference sequence). The CDR3 loop spans 14 amino acids. DNA for the CDR3: TGTGCCAGCAGCGGAACTAGCGGCGCCTACGGGCAGTACTTC. Protein sequence: CASSGTSGAYGQYF.

In the case of this clonotype: A much larger clone is a single base away; this may be a read error. This chain uses TRBV29-1 with TRBJ2-2; D gene unclear. The CDR3 covers 14 residues. The V gene's germline CDR1 is SQVTM and CDR2 ANQGSEA. This chain's CDR3 is CTVEDRMNTGELFF. The CDR3 bases are TGCACCGTTGAAGATCGGATGAACACCGGGGAGCTGTTTTTT.

The chain combines TRBV12-3 or TRBV12-4 with TRBJ2-7; the D call may be TRBD1 or TRBD2 (5 bases each). The CDR3 runs to 17 residues. The germline V and J ends were trimmed by 5 bases and 3 bases, with 23 bases remaining between them. The CDR3 spells CASSPRPGTSRNYEQYF. The CDR3 coding sequence is TGTGCCAGCAGTCCGAGGCCCGGGACCTCTAGGAACTACGAGCAGTACTTC.

The gene calls are TRBV28 and TRBJ1-2; D is unresolved. The CDR3 extends over 17 amino acids. Germline V CDR1 and CDR2: MDHEN, SYDVKM. Trimming removed 3 bases from V and 3 bases from J, with 20 bases in between. CDR3 residues: CASSLTAQRPDDYGYTF. The CDR3 DNA follows: TGTGCCAGCAGTTTGACGGCACAGCGACCTGATGACTATGGCTACACCTTC.

As regards this clonotype: A much larger clonotype is one base distant, so this may be a read error. The chain links TRBV7-2 to TRBJ1-1, with 7 positions matching TRBD1. There are 14 residues in the CDR3. CDR1 and CDR2 (germline): SGHTA, FQGNSA. Trimming took 3 bases from V and 1 from J; bases not matched to a gene: 2. CDR3 amino acids: CASSFGQANTEAFF. Written as DNA, the CDR3 is TGTGCCAGCAGCTTTGGACAGGCGAACACTGAAGCTTTCTTT.